These 24 T cell receptor beta chains were sequenced from one sample in a study of T cells after yellow fever vaccination. TCRdb re-analysed the 5' RACE reads in MiXCR, keeping a single row per CDR3 protein. Of fewer than 400,000 distinct CDR3 sequences listed, more than 5.5% are singletons. The specimen comprised PBMCs, sampled 5 days after the yellow fever booster vaccination. These TCRs come from a man aged 25-45 years who received the YFV17D yellow fever vaccine.

This clonotype was seen repeatedly, ten times or more. V gene TRBV19 combines with J gene TRBJ1-5, with D possibly being TRBD1 (6 bases). The germline V and J ends were trimmed by 4 bases and 5 bases, with 15 bases remaining between them. Germline CDR1 LNHDA, CDR2 SQIVND (reference sequence). CDR3 length equals 15 residues. The CDR3 here is CASSTGRQGHQPQHF. CDR3 coding DNA: TGTGCCAGTAGTACTGGTCGGCAGGGGCATCAGCCCCAGCATTTT.

The chain recombines TRBV11-2 with TRBJ2-7, with D possibly being TRBD2 (7 bases). CDR3 length: 13 amino acids. Germline CDR1 and CDR2: SGHAT and FQNNGV. V gave up 7 bases and J gave up 5 bases, with 15 bases separating them. CDR3: CASTRGARDEQYF. In DNA form, the CDR3 reads TGTGCCAGCACCCGGGGGGCCCGCGACGAGCAGTACTTC. Together with reference TRBV11-2 and TRBJ2-7, the CDR3 gives the full variable domain: EAGVAQSPRYKIIEKRQSVAFWCNPISGHATLYWYQQILGQGPKLLIQFQNNGVVDDSQLPKDRFSAERLKGVDSTLKIQPAKLEDSAVYLCASTRGARDEQYFGPGTRLTVT.

The CDR3 reads CSASRSPDYGYTF. DNA for the CDR3: TGCAGTGCTAGTAGATCCCCGGACTATGGCTACACCTTC. V usage is TRBV20-1 and J usage is TRBJ1-2; D is unresolved. The CDR3 has 13 residues. V lost 3 bases and J 3 bases, leaving 11 bases between the germline ends. Germline CDR1 and CDR2: DFQATT and SNEGSKA (reference sequence).

This clonotype showed up many times. The chain uses TRBV29-1 and TRBJ1-4; possibly TRBD1 for D (5 bases). Germline V gene sequence: CDR1 SQVTM, CDR2 ANQGSEA. V shed 6 bases and J shed 3 bases, with 17 bases lying between them. The CDR3 spans 15 residues. The CDR3 protein is CSVTLGDGSNEKLFF. The CDR3 coding sequence is TGCAGCGTCACCTTAGGGGACGGTTCTAATGAAAAACTGTTTTTT.

This clonotype was picked up a small number of times. This rearrangement joins TRBV5-4 to TRBJ2-7, with 10 positions matching TRBD1. Germline lookup yields CDR1 SGHNT and CDR2 YYREEE (reference sequence). This CDR3 comprises 14 residues. The V gene end was trimmed by 0 bases and the J gene end by 6 bases; junction bases not matched to a gene: 3. Here the CDR3 DNA reads TGTGCCAGCAGCTTGGTAGGGACAGGGGCCGAGCAGTACTTC. Protein product: CASSLVGTGAEQYF.

This clonotype has a handful of counts. The chain has TRBV5-4 and TRBJ2-5; D not certain. V was clipped by 0 bases and J by 7 bases, with 10 bases between them. Germline values: CDR1 SGHNT, CDR2 YYREEE (reference sequence). The CDR3 has 13 residues. CDR3 residues: CASSLVWERTQYF. CDR3 DNA sequence: TGTGCCAGCAGCTTGGTGTGGGAACGGACCCAGTACTTC.

This clonotype was seen ten or more times. The chain joins TRBV4-3 to TRBJ2-1; unclear D gene. CDR3 length: 14 residues. V was trimmed by 0 bases and J by 5 bases, leaving 8 bases between them. Germline CDR1 reads LGHNA; CDR2 reads YSLEER. The CDR3 spells CASSQDSYNNEQFF. As DNA, the CDR3 is TGCGCCAGCAGCCAAGATAGCTACAACAATGAGCAGTTCTTC.

The gene calls are TRBV7-2 and TRBJ2-5; maybe TRBD2 (5 bases). Between the trimmed V and J ends, which lost 5 bases and 3 bases, there was a span of 13 bases. CDR1 and CDR2 (germline): SGHTA, FQGNSA. The CDR3 extends over 14 amino acids. The CDR3 is CASSTSVSEETQYF. In DNA, the CDR3 is TGTGCCAGCAGCACCTCAGTTAGCGAAGAGACCCAGTACTTC.

This clonotype was recorded at least ten times. The genes are TRBV20-1 and TRBJ2-7, with a possible D match to TRBD1 (5 bases). Germline loops: CDR1 DFQATT, CDR2 SNEGSKA (reference sequence). V dropped 2 bases and J dropped 2 bases, with 7 bases sitting between them. This CDR3 is built from 12 residues. The CDR3 sequence: CSARLDTYEQYF. CDR3 bases: TGCAGTGCTAGACTGGACACCTACGAGCAGTACTTC.

This clonotype was recorded a few times. V is TRBV3-1 and J is TRBJ2-3; 13 bases fit TRBD2. The germline CDR1 and CDR2 sequences are LGHDT and YNNKEL (reference sequence). The CDR3 is 16 amino acids. Trimming took 2 bases from V and 3 from J; bases not matched to a gene: 2. CDR3 coding DNA: TGTGCCAGCAGCCAAAGGACTAGCGGGAGAACAGATACGCAGTATTTT. This codes for CASSQRTSGRTDTQYF.

J is TRBJ2-1 and V is TRBV7-2, with D unresolved. CDR3 length: 11 amino acids. V was cut by 4 bases and J by 10 bases, with 8 bases left in between. Per the germline V gene, CDR1 is SGHTA and CDR2 is FQGNSA. The CDR3 nucleotides read TGTGCCAGCAGCTCGGCCTGGGAGCAGTTCTTC. Protein product: CASSSAWEQFF.

The sample holds many counts of this clonotype. The chain combines TRBV2 with TRBJ2-1, with a tentative D call TRBD1 (5 bases). V lost 8 bases to trimming and J lost 0 bases, with 11 bases between them. Germline CDR1 is SNHLY and CDR2 is FYNNEI. The CDR3 extends over 14 amino acids. The CDR3 is CASGARSSYNEQFF. CDR3 nucleotide sequence: TGTGCCAGCGGGGCCAGGAGCTCCTACAATGAGCAGTTCTTC.

Many counts were recorded for this clonotype. This chain uses TRBV10-3 with TRBJ2-1; maybe TRBD2 (5 bases). The CDR3 length is 14 residues. Germline-derived CDR1 and CDR2 are ENHRY and SYGVKD. V lost 10 bases and J lost 6, with 19 bases in between. The DNA for the CDR3 is TGTGCCAACAAAGCGGACGGCCCTGGCAATGAGCAGTTCTTC. Its protein product is CANKADGPGNEQFF.

With regard to this clonotype: At one end the junction does not follow the germline gene, possibly because of a read error. The chain is built from TRBV12-3 or TRBV12-4 and TRBJ2-2, with 11 bases identical to TRBD2. This CDR3 has 15 residues. The CDR3: CASTTSGSNRGEQFF. DNA of the CDR3: TGTGCCAGCACCACTAGCGGGAGTAATAGGGGGGAGCAGTTTTTT.

The rearrangement joins TRBV28 to TRBJ2-1; D possibly corresponds to TRBD2 (5 bases). Trimming pared 9 bases from V and 6 bases from J, leaving 24 bases between. Germline V gene sequence: CDR1 MDHEN, CDR2 SYDVKM. The CDR3 spans 16 residues. CDR3 sequence: CASEKHRGSRGNEQFF. The CDR3 DNA reads as TGTGCCAGTGAGAAGCACCGAGGGAGTAGAGGCAATGAGCAGTTCTTC.

This clonotype was detected only a few times. The chain carries TRBV25-1 and TRBJ1-4; unclear D gene. Germline lookup yields CDR1 MGHDK and CDR2 SYGVNS. With 7 bases removed from V and 4 bases from J, the gap between germline ends came to 16 bases. The CDR3 is 15 residues long. The CDR3 nucleotides read TGTGCCAGCACCCAAGGCTACGGAATTAATGAAAAACTGTTTTTT. It encodes CASTQGYGINEKLFF.

In regard to this clonotype: A read error may be the cause here, since a much bigger clone is one base away. Since no conserved phenylalanine or tryptophan closes the CDR3, a read error is the likely cause. This chain links TRBV18 with TRBJ2-5, with D possibly TRBD1 on 5 matching bases. Trimming pared 2 bases from V and 3 bases from J, leaving 13 bases between. Germline V CDR1 and CDR2: KGHSH, LQKENI. The CDR3 has 15 residues. Written as DNA, the CDR3 is TGTGCCAGCTCACCAGCCCCCAAGGGGAAAGAGACCCAGTACCTC. Translation: CASSPAPKGKETQYL.

The chain is built from TRBV10-3 and TRBJ2-7; 9 bases are shared with TRBD1. The CDR3 has 16 residues. The germline V gene encodes CDR1 ENHRY and CDR2 SYGVKD. The V segment lost 2 bases and the J segment 5 bases; nucleotides outside the gene matches: 10. In DNA, the CDR3 is TGTGCCATCAGTGAGACTTTAACGGGACAGGGTGACGAGCAGTACTTC. Amino acids: CAISETLTGQGDEQYF.

The V and J genes are TRBV5-8 and TRBJ2-1, with 8 bases that match TRBD1. The CDR3 spans 17 residues. Germline V gene data show CDR1 as SGHTS and CDR2 as YDEGEE. V was clipped by 4 bases and J by 6 bases; unmatched bases: 15. CDR3: CASSGRPPGQVGNEQFF. The CDR3 DNA follows: TGTGCCAGCAGCGGGAGGCCCCCGGGACAGGTCGGCAATGAGCAGTTCTTC.

This clonotype has a handful of counts. The V gene is TRBV5-1, the J gene TRBJ2-5; D gene uncertain. V was cut by 0 bases and J by 4 bases, with 16 bases left in between. Per germline, CDR1 SGHRS and CDR2 YFSETQ. CDR3 length equals 16 residues. CDR3 bases: TGCGCCAGCAGCTTGGCCCCGGTGGGATCTCGAGAGACCCAGTACTTC. This codes for CASSLAPVGSRETQYF.

There are a few counts of this clonotype. The rearrangement uses TRBV3-1 and TRBJ2-7; the D gene could be TRBD1 or TRBD2 (5 bases each). Germline CDR1 LGHDT, CDR2 YNNKEL (reference sequence). Trimming took off 3 bases at V and 0 bases at J, with 9 bases between the two ends. The CDR3 runs 14 residues. The CDR3: CASSQGPNSYEQYF. The CDR3, as DNA: TGTGCCAGCAGCCAGGGACCAAACTCCTACGAGCAGTACTTC.

The chain carries TRBV30 and TRBJ2-1; 9 bases agree with TRBD2. The germline V gene encodes CDR1 GTSNPN and CDR2 SVGIG (reference sequence). Germline trimming cut 3 bases from V and 4 bases from J; bases unmatched to any gene: 7. CDR3 length equals 15 residues. The CDR3 reads CAWREAGGPYNEQFF. In nucleotides, the CDR3 is TGTGCCTGGAGAGAAGCGGGAGGCCCGTACAATGAGCAGTTCTTC.

This clonotype showed up many times. V usage is TRBV28 and J usage is TRBJ2-5, with unresolved D. V dropped 4 bases and J dropped 5 bases, with 8 bases sitting between them. The CDR3 runs to 12 residues. CDR1 is MDHEN and CDR2 is SYDVKM in the germline V gene. The DNA for the CDR3 is TGTGCCAGCAGTTCGGTTGGCGAGACCCAGTACTTC. This gives the protein CASSSVGETQYF.

This clonotype has a count of ten or more. The chain uses TRBV6-1 and TRBJ1-6; no clear D gene. The ends were cut back, 4 bases at V and 14 bases at J, with 27 bases in the middle. The CDR3 consists of 17 residues. The germline V gene encodes CDR1 MNHNS and CDR2 SASEGT. DNA of the CDR3: TGTGCCAGCAGTGGAAGTGGGGAACCCGTTCCCAATAGGTCCCTCCACTTT. Translated: CASSGSGEPVPNRSLHF.